This T cell receptor beta chain came from a study of beta chain features in type 1 diabetes. The sequenced template was cDNA made from the entire isolated RNA. The method was immunoSEQ multiplex PCR; TCRdb's version includes in-frame clones alone and lacks a portion of them. The sample has approximately 300,000 clones; around 10% are singletons. The germline V gene encodes CDR1 LGHNA and CDR2 YNFKEQ. With 0 bases clipped from V and 7 bases from J, the junction kept 14 bases outside the gene matches. This CDR3 region has 18 residues. This receptor was taken from a woman between 25 and 40 years old in good health. The material sequenced was naive CD4+ T cells from blood. V usage is TRBV4-2 and J usage is TRBJ2-1, with TRBD2 matching 8 bases. CDR3: CASSQDPDSGLGVNEQFF. The CDR3 DNA reads as TGTGCCAGCAGCCAAGATCCAGATTCGGGACTAGGGGTTAATGAGCAGTTCTTC.